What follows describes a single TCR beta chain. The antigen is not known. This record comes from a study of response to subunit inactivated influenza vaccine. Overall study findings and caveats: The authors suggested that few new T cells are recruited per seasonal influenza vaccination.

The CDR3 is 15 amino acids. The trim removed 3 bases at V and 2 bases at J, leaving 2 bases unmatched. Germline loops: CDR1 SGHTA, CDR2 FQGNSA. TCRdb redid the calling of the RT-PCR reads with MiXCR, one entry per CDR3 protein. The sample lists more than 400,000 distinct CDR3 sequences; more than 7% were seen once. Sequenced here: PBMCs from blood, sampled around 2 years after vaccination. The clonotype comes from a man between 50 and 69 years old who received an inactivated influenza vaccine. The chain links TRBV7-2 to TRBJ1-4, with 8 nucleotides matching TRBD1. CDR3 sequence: CASSFAGGTNEKLFF. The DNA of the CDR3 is TGTGCCAGCAGCTTCGCAGGGGGCACTAATGAAAAACTGTTTTTT.